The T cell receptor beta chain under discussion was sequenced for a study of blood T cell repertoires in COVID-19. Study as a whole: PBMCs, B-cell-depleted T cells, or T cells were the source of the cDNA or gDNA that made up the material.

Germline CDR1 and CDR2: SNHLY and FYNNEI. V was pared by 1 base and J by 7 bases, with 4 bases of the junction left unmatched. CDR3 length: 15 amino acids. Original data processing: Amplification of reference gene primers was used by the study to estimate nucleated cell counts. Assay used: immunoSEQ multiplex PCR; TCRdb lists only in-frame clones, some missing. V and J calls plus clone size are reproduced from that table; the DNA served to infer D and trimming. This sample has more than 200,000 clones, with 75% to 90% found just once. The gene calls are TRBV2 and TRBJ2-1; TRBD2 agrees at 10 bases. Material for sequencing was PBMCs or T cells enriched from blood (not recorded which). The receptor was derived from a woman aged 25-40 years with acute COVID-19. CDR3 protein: CASSEESGGANEQFF. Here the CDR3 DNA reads TGTGCCAGCAGTGAAGAAAGCGGGGGGGCGAATGAGCAGTTCTTC.